The clone carrying this T cell receptor (beta chain) came up once. The antigen remains undetermined. The data stem from a study of T cell responses to AZD1222 COVID-19 vaccine. Study results and caveats: Donors, mostly white British, included more females; clonal diversity was possibly underestimated. Spike-wide vaccine-associated CD4 TCRs dominated at 160-218 and 743-854.

Doses given second, at about 4 or about 12 weeks, were pooled. Sequencing was performed with immunoSEQ multiplex PCR; in TCRdb, only in-frame clones are kept and a portion is missing. The data show roughly 120,000 clones, 86% seen once. The specimen was peripheral blood, collected 28 days after the second AZD1222 dose. This TCR derives from an adult who received the AZD1222 COVID-19 vaccine.

CDR3 sequence: CAWSGLTAGDETQYF. The CDR3 DNA sequence: TGTGCCTGGAGTGGCCTCACGGCAGGGGACGAGACCCAGTACTTC. The genes are TRBV30 and TRBJ2-5; D may be TRBD1 (6 bases). Germline lookup yields CDR1 GTSNPN and CDR2 SVGIG (reference sequence). Trimming took 1 base from V and 5 from J, leaving 17 bases between them. The CDR3 runs to 15 residues.